This is a list of T cell receptor beta chains from one sample in a study of T cell changes during pregnancy in multiple sclerosis. Clones were sequenced by immunoSEQ multiplex PCR, and TCRdb holds only the in-frame ones, with some missing. The data contain about 75,000 clones, around 89% of them singletons. The sequenced sample was peripheral blood, obtained in the first trimester of pregnancy. The receptors come from a female donor in good health, enrolled as a control in a pregnancy study. Each CDR3 is given with its conserved first and last residue. Each record gives: CDR3 protein, CDR3 DNA, CDR3 length, D gene, V gene, J gene, clone size. The D gene is left open where the match is weak. Clone size is not always given. Where it is, it says once, few, many or a class for expanded clones.

cdr3_aa: CASHSGGAAGANVLTF
cdr3_nt: TGTGCCAGCCATAGCGGGGGGGCTGCTGGGGCCAACGTCCTGACTTTC
cdr3_length: 16
d_call: TRBD2
v_call: TRBV2
j_call: TRBJ2-6
clone_size: -

cdr3_aa: CASTVSVSTDTQYF
cdr3_nt: TGTGCCAGCACCGTTAGCGTCTCCACAGATACGCAGTATTTT
cdr3_length: 14
d_call: -
v_call: TRBV7-2
j_call: TRBJ2-3
clone_size: -

cdr3_aa: CSVGGKGGKNTEAFF
cdr3_nt: TGCAGCGTTGGCGGGAAAGGCGGAAAAAACACTGAAGCTTTCTTT
cdr3_length: 15
d_call: -
v_call: TRBV29-1
j_call: TRBJ1-1
clone_size: -

cdr3_aa: CASSPLVGAGGYGYTF
cdr3_nt: TGTGCCAGCAGCCCGCTGGTAGGGGCCGGCGGCTATGGCTACACCTTC
cdr3_length: 16
d_call: -
v_call: TRBV5-5
j_call: TRBJ1-2
clone_size: -

cdr3_aa: CASSQDKAGYYEQYF
cdr3_nt: TGCGCCAGCAGCCAAGATAAAGCGGGATACTACGAGCAGTACTTC
cdr3_length: 15
d_call: TRBD2
v_call: TRBV4-3
j_call: TRBJ2-7
clone_size: -

cdr3_aa: CASSPRGDYQETQYF
cdr3_nt: TGTGCCAGCAGCCCCCGGGGGGACTACCAAGAGACCCAGTACTTC
cdr3_length: 15
d_call: TRBD2
v_call: TRBV7-9
j_call: TRBJ2-5
clone_size: -

cdr3_aa: CASSLAPPLAGFYNEQFF
cdr3_nt: TGTGCCAGCAGCTTAGCGCCCCCACTAGCGGGCTTCTACAATGAGCAGTTCTTC
cdr3_length: 18
d_call: TRBD2
v_call: TRBV7-2
j_call: TRBJ2-1
clone_size: -

cdr3_aa: CATGEAGGEDTQYF
cdr3_nt: TGTGCCACCGGGGAGGCAGGGGGTGAAGATACGCAGTATTTT
cdr3_length: 14
d_call: -
v_call: TRBV10-3
j_call: TRBJ2-3
clone_size: -

cdr3_aa: CASSQEDRQETQYF
cdr3_nt: TGTGCCAGCAGCCAAGAGGACAGACAAGAGACCCAGTACTTC
cdr3_length: 14
d_call: -
v_call: TRBV4-2
j_call: TRBJ2-5
clone_size: -

cdr3_aa: CASSPAGWGSSQGENEQFF
cdr3_nt: TGTGCCAGCTCACCTGCTGGGTGGGGCTCGTCTCAGGGGGAGAATGAGCAGTTCTTC
cdr3_length: 19
d_call: TRBD1
v_call: TRBV18
j_call: TRBJ2-1
clone_size: once

cdr3_aa: CASSPSGHTDTQYF
cdr3_nt: TGTGCCAGCAGCCCTAGCGGTCACACAGATACGCAGTATTTT
cdr3_length: 14
d_call: TRBD2
v_call: TRBV11-2
j_call: TRBJ2-3
clone_size: -

cdr3_aa: CATSRGYVDSYYEQYF
cdr3_nt: TGTGCCACCAGCAGAGGGTACGTCGACAGTTACTACGAGCAGTACTTC
cdr3_length: 16
d_call: -
v_call: TRBV15
j_call: TRBJ2-7
clone_size: once

cdr3_aa: CASSQDRAGINNEQFF
cdr3_nt: TGCGCCAGCAGCCAAGACCGAGCGGGCATAAATAATGAGCAGTTCTTC
cdr3_length: 16
d_call: -
v_call: TRBV4-3
j_call: TRBJ2-1
clone_size: once

cdr3_aa: CASSTKDWQETQYF
cdr3_nt: TGTGCCAGCAGCACTAAGGACTGGCAAGAGACCCAGTACTTC
cdr3_length: 14
d_call: -
v_call: TRBV28
j_call: TRBJ2-5
clone_size: -

cdr3_aa: CASSLPGTSGEWQYF
cdr3_nt: TGTGCCAGCAGCTTACCCGGGACTAGCGGCGAATGGCAGTACTTC
cdr3_length: 15
d_call: TRBD2
v_call: TRBV7-2
j_call: TRBJ2-7
clone_size: -